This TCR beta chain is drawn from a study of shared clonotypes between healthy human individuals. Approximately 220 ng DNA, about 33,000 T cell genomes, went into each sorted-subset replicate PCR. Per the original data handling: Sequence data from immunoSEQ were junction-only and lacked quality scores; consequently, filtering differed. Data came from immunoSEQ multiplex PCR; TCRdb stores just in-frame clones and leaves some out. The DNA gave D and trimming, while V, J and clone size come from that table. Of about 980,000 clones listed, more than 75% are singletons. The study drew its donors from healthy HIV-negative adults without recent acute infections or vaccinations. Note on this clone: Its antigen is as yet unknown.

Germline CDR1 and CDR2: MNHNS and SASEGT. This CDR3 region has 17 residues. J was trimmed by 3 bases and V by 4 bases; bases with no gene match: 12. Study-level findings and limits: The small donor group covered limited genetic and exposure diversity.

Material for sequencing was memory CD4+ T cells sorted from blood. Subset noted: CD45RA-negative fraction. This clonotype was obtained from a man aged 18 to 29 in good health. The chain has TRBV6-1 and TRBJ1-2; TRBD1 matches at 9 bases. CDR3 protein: CASSGLQGAGGDYGYTF. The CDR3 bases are TGTGCCAGCAGTGGATTACAGGGGGCGGGCGGAGACTATGGCTACACCTTC.